Listed below are T cell receptor beta chains from one sample, sequenced in a study of blood T cells in healthy people across ages. TCRdb processed the 5' RACE reads anew with MiXCR; each CDR3 protein has one entry. The sample gives 650,000 to 800,000 distinct CDR3 sequences, roughly 44% of which show up once; around 18% is in the top ten. Sequencing was carried out using blood. Receptors were obtained from a man aged 55 to 70 in good health. The CDR3 runs from the conserved cysteine through the conserved F or W. The D gene is left open where the match is weak. Not every row has a clone size; where given, it reads once, few, many or a size class.

cdr3_aa cdr3_nt v_call d_call j_call clone_size
CATGAEWSNQPQHF TGTGCCACCGGGGCAGAGTGGAGCAATCAGCCCCAGCATTTT TRBV15 . TRBJ1-5 few
CASSGKDRQPYEQYF TGTGCCAGCAGTGGGAAGGACCGGCAGCCCTACGAGCAGTACTTC TRBV28 . TRBJ2-7 .
CSAISRTGNEKLFF TGCAGTGCTATTTCCCGGACAGGGAATGAAAAACTGTTTTTT TRBV20-1 TRBD1 TRBJ1-4 .
CASLPRDRVTNEQFF TGTGCCAGCCTCCCCCGGGACAGGGTAACCAATGAGCAGTTCTTC TRBV7-2 TRBD1 TRBJ2-1 .
CASSFMAAGETQYF TGTGCCAGCAGTTTCATGGCCGCCGGGGAGACCCAGTACTTC TRBV6-5 . TRBJ2-5 .
CASSLSSPGRDQNSPLHF TGTGCCAGCTCACTCTCCTCCCCGGGACGTGACCAAAATTCACCCCTCCACTTT TRBV18 . TRBJ1-6 few
CASSLQGTALYGYTF TGTGCCAGCTCACTGCAGGGGACGGCCCTCTATGGCTACACCTTC TRBV18 . TRBJ1-2 .
CALSGASSTDTQYF TGTGCCCTTAGCGGGGCATCTAGCACAGATACGCAGTATTTT TRBV10-3 TRBD2 TRBJ2-3 few
CASSQSRGQYF TGTGCCAGCAGCCAGTCGAGAGGGCAGTATTTT TRBV5-6 . TRBJ2-3 .
CSARAQTIDTQYF TGCAGTGCTAGAGCCCAGACGATTGATACGCAGTATTTT TRBV20-1 . TRBJ2-3 few
CSARNRGAQPQHF TGCAGTGCTAGGAACAGGGGGGCACAGCCCCAGCATTTT TRBV20-1 TRBD1 TRBJ1-5 few
CASRPRVTGANVLTF TGTGCCAGCAGACCTAGGGTCACCGGGGCCAACGTCCTGACTTTC TRBV12-3/TRBV12-4 . TRBJ2-6 .
CASSSHRKNTGELFF TGTGCCAGCAGTTCCCACAGGAAGAACACCGGGGAGCTGTTTTTT TRBV6-5 . TRBJ2-2 .
CASSLGEAREQYF TGTGCCAGCAGTTTAGGTGAGGCTAGGGAGCAGTACTTC TRBV12-3/TRBV12-4 . TRBJ2-5 .
CASSPDRVPNTGELFF TGTGCCAGCTCACCAGACAGGGTTCCGAACACCGGGGAGCTGTTTTTT TRBV18 TRBD1 TRBJ2-2 .
CASSFGNSPLHF TGTGCCAGCAGTTTCGGGAATTCACCCCTCCACTTT TRBV27 . TRBJ1-6 many
CASSLEGATYNEQFF TGTGCCAGCAGCTTAGAGGGGGCCACCTACAATGAGCAGTTCTTC TRBV7-3 TRBD1 TRBJ2-1 few
CASSFVSGDYEQYF TGTGCCAGCAGCTTTGTAAGTGGCGATTACGAGCAGTACTTC TRBV7-2 . TRBJ2-7 many
CASSLTGEGFSNQPQHF TGTGCCAGCAGCTTGACAGGGGAAGGGTTTAGCAATCAGCCCCAGCATTTT TRBV2 TRBD1 TRBJ1-5 few
CAWRTATSTNEKLFF TGTGCCTGGAGGACAGCTACTTCAACTAATGAAAAACTGTTTTTT TRBV30 . TRBJ1-4 many
CASGLEGGGHGYTF TGTGCTAGTGGTTTGGAGGGGGGAGGCCATGGCTACACCTTC TRBV12-5 . TRBJ1-2 .
CASSLRQGGKPQHF TGTGCCAGCAGCCTCCGACAGGGAGGCAAACCCCAGCATTTT TRBV7-2 TRBD1 TRBJ1-5 .
CASSLERGGFKDTQYF TGTGCCAGCAGCTTAGAGAGAGGGGGCTTCAAAGATACGCAGTATTTT TRBV11-3 TRBD1 TRBJ2-3 .
CASSLAGSRMNTEAFF TGTGCCAGCAGCTTAGCCGGTTCCAGGATGAACACTGAAGCTTTCTTT TRBV7-9 . TRBJ1-1 .
CASSEVQETQYF TGTGCCAGCAGCGAAGTTCAAGAGACCCAGTACTTC TRBV11-3 . TRBJ2-5 few
CSARKNVAGAGTEAFF TGCAGTGCTAGAAAAAATGTCGCCGGAGCAGGCACTGAAGCTTTCTTT TRBV20-1 . TRBJ1-1 few
CATSREAKETQYF TGTGCCACCAGCAGAGAGGCGAAAGAGACCCAGTACTTC TRBV15 . TRBJ2-5 .
CSVSGAASSYEQYF TGCAGCGTTTCCGGGGCCGCTTCCTCCTACGAGCAGTACTTC TRBV29-1 . TRBJ2-7 few
CASSYASASALNEQYF TGTGCCAGCAGCTACGCCTCGGCTAGCGCATTGAACGAGCAGTACTTC TRBV11-1 . TRBJ2-7 few
CASSKGLTQGTYEQYF TGCGCCAGCAGCAAGGGACTCACGCAGGGTACCTACGAGCAGTACTTC TRBV5-1 . TRBJ2-7 few
CSASLTGTGGEAFF TGCAGTGCTAGCTTAACCGGGACAGGGGGTGAAGCTTTCTTT TRBV20-1 TRBD1 TRBJ1-1 once
CASTGTGGSYEQYF TGTGCCAGCACCGGGACTGGAGGCTCCTACGAGCAGTACTTC TRBV6-2/TRBV6-3 . TRBJ2-7 .
CASSSRQGISYEQYF TGTGCCAGCAGTTCCAGACAGGGGATTTCCTACGAGCAGTACTTC TRBV12-3/TRBV12-4 TRBD1 TRBJ2-7 .
CASTESGGQYNEQFF TGTGCCAGCACCGAGAGCGGGGGGCAGTACAATGAGCAGTTCTTC TRBV9 TRBD2 TRBJ2-1 .
CASSYRTGTGDSPLHF TGTGCCAGCAGTTACCGAACCGGGACAGGTGATTCACCCCTCCACTTT TRBV28 TRBD1 TRBJ1-6 .